This TCR beta chain was documented in a study of cytomegalovirus exposure and HLA in healthy donors. The study, taken as a whole, reports: Productive rates of about 87% or about 30% were seen for most TCR beta V segments in an earlier analysis.

Turning to this clone: Its antigen is unidentified.

The CDR3 loop spans 13 amino acids. Germline CDR1 reads SGHRS; CDR2 reads YFSETQ. V was cut by 3 bases and J by 12 bases, with 15 bases left in between. Amplification used 60 Vbeta primers and 13 Jbeta primers. Repertoires were generated with immunoSEQ multiplex PCR, while TCRdb's copy carries only in-frame clones and drops some. The sample contains about 150,000 clones, 82% of which appear only once. This sequence originates from a man younger than 45 in good health and CMV-seropositive. This chain links TRBV5-1 with TRBJ1-4, with no clear D. The sequenced sample consisted of PBMCs. DNA for the CDR3: TGCGCCAGCAGCTCGATTCGACGAGGAGAACTGTTTTTT. This codes for CASSSIRRGELFF.